The T cell receptor beta chain under discussion was sequenced for a study of cytomegalovirus exposure and HLA in healthy donors. Study-wide results and limits: Presence/absence analyses treated sequencing depth as roughly uniform across donors.

This clone has a handful of counts. Its specificity is unknown. Primers: 60 Vbeta forward and 13 Jbeta reverse. The data were produced by immunoSEQ multiplex PCR, yet TCRdb's version contains in-frame clones alone and is incomplete. Of approximately 220,000 clones listed, 65% to 80% were seen once; the top ten hold 15% to 18%. CDR3 length: 16 residues. Germline V gene data show CDR1 as SEHNR and CDR2 as FQNEAQ (reference sequence). The V and J ends lost 5 bases and 5 bases, in that order; junction bases with no gene match: 12. This TCR was recovered from a man between 35 and 55 years old in good health and CMV-seronegative. Sequencing was carried out using PBMCs. The chain recombines TRBV7-9 with TRBJ2-3, with 8 positions matching TRBD2. CDR3 nucleotides: TGTGCCAGCAGCGCTGGGACGGCGGGGGGTCAAGATACGCAGTATTTT. It is translated as CASSAGTAGGQDTQYF.